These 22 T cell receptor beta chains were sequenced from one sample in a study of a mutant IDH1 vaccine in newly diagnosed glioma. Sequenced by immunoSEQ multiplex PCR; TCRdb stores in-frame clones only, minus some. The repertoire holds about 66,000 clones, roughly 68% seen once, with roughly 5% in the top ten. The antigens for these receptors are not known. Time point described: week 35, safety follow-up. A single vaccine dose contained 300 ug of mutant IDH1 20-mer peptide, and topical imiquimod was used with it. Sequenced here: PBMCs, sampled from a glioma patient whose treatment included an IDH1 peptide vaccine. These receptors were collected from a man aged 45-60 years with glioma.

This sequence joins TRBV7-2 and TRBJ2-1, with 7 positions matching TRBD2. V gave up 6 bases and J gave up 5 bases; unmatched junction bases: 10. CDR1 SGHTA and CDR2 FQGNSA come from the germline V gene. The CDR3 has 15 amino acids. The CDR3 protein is CASSSREGQNNEQFF. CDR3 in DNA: TGTGCCAGCAGTTCCAGGGAGGGTCAGAACAATGAGCAGTTCTTC.

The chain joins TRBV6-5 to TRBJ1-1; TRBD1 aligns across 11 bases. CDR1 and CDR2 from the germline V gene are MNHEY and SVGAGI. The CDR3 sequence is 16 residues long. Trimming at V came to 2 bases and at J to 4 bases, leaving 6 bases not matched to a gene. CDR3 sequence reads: CASSYTSGTGGTEAFF. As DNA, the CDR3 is TGTGCCAGCAGTTACACCTCCGGGACAGGGGGCACTGAAGCTTTCTTT.

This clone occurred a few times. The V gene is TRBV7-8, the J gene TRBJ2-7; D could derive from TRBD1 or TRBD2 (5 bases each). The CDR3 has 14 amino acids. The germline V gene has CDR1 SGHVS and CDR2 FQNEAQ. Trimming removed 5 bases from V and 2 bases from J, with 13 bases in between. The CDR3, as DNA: TGTGCCAGCAGCCAGGGACCGACCGCCTACGAGCAGTACTTC. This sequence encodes CASSQGPTAYEQYF.

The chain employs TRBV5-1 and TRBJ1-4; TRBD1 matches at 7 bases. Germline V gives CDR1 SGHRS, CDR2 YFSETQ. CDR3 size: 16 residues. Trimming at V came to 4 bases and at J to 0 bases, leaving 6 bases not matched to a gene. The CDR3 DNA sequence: TGCGCCAGCAGCCAGGGACAGCCTGCAACTAATGAAAAACTGTTTTTT. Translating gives CASSQGQPATNEKLFF.

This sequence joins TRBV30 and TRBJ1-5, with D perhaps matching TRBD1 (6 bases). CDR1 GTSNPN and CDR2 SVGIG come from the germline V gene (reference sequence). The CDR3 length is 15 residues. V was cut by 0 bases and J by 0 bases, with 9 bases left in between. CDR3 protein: CAWSVQGNSNQPQHF. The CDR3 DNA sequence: TGTGCCTGGAGTGTACAGGGCAATAGCAATCAGCCCCAGCATTTT.

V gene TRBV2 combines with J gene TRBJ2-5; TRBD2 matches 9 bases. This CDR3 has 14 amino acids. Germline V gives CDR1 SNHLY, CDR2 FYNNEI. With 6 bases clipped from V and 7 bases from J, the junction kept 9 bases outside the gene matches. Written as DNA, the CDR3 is TGTGCCAGCAGGGCGGGACTAGCTTTAGGGACCCAGTACTTC. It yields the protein CASRAGLALGTQYF.

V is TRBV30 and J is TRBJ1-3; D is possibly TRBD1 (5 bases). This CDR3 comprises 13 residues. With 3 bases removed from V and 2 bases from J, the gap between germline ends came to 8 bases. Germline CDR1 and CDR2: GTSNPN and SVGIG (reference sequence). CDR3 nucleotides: TGTGCCTGGAGGCCGGGGCCTGGAAACACCATATATTTT. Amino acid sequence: CAWRPGPGNTIYF.

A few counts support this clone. The CDR3 DNA is TGTGCCAGCAGCCAAGACGGGACAGGGATCAATGAGCAGTTCTTC. Translated: CASSQDGTGINEQFF. The V gene is TRBV4-2, the J gene TRBJ2-1; TRBD1 aligns across 9 bases. This CDR3 spans 15 amino acids. Losses at the gene ends were 0 bases for V and 6 bases for J; bases not matched to a gene: 3. Germline CDR1 LGHNA, CDR2 YNFKEQ.

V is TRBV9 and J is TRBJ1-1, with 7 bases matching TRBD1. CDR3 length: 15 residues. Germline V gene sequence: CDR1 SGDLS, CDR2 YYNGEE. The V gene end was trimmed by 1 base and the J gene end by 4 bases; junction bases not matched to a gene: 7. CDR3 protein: CASSVLTGAATEAFF. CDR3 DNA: TGTGCCAGCAGCGTATTAACAGGGGCCGCCACTGAAGCTTTCTTT.

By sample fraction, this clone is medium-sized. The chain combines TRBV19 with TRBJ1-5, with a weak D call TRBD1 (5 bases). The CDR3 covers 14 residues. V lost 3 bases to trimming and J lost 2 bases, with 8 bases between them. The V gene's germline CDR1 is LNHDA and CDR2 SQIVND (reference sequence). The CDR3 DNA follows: TGTGCCAGTAGTATCAGGGAGGGCAATCAGCCCCAGCATTTT. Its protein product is CASSIREGNQPQHF.

Written as DNA, the CDR3 is TGTGCCAGCAGCTACGGGGGCTCTGGAAACACCATATATTTT. It is translated as CASSYGGSGNTIYF. The chain has TRBV7-2 and TRBJ1-3, with D perhaps matching TRBD1 (5 bases). Germline CDR1 reads SGHTA; CDR2 reads FQGNSA. The ends were cut back, 4 bases at V and 0 bases at J, with 7 bases in the middle. There are 14 residues in the CDR3.

Here the CDR3 DNA reads TGCGCCAGCAGCCCCCCCGGGGAGGGTCACACCGGGGAGCTGTTTTTT. Translated, it gives CASSPPGEGHTGELFF. The J gene is TRBJ2-2, the V gene TRBV23-1; the match to TRBD2 covers 7 bases. TRBV23-1 is classed as an ORF, of uncertain function. The V and J ends lost 6 bases and 3 bases, in that order; junction bases with no gene match: 10. The CDR3 is 16 residues long.

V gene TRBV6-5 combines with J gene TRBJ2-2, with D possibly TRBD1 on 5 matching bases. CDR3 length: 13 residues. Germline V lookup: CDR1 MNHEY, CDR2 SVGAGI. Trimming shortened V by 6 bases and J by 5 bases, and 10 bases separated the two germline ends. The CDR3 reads CASRTQGTGELFF. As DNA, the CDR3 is TGTGCCAGCAGGACTCAGGGTACCGGGGAGCTGTTTTTT.

This chain's CDR3 is CASTWTGDQPQHF. The CDR3 nucleotides are TGTGCCAGCACTTGGACAGGGGATCAGCCCCAGCATTTT. The chain uses TRBV2 and TRBJ1-5; 9 bases line up with TRBD1. This CDR3 contains 13 residues. In germline, CDR1 is SNHLY, CDR2 FYNNEI. The junction had 3 bases not matched to a gene; V was cut back by 7 bases and J by 5 bases.

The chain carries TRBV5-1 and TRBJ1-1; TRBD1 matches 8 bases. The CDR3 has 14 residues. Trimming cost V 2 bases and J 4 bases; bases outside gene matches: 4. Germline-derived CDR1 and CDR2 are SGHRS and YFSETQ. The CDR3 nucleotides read TGCGCCAGCAGCTTAAGGACAGGGACCACTGAAGCTTTCTTT. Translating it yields CASSLRTGTTEAFF.

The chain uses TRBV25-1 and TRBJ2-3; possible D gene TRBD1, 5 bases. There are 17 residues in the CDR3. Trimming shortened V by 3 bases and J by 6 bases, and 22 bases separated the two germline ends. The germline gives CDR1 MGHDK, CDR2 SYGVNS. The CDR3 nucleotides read TGTGCCAGCAGTGATCCGAAGGACACCCCATATACGGATACGCAGTATTTT. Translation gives CASSDPKDTPYTDTQYF.

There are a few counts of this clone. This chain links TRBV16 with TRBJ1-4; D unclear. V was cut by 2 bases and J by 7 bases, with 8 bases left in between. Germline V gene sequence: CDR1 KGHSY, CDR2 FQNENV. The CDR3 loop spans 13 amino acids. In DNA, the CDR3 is TGTGCCAGCAGCCAAGGCACATTTGAAAAACTGTTTTTT. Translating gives CASSQGTFEKLFF.

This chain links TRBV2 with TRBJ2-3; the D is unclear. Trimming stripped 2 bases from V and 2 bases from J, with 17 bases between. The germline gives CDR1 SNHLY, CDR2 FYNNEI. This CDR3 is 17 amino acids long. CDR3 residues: CASSEYANVANTDTQYF. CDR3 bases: TGTGCCAGCAGTGAATACGCTAACGTAGCTAACACAGATACGCAGTATTTT.

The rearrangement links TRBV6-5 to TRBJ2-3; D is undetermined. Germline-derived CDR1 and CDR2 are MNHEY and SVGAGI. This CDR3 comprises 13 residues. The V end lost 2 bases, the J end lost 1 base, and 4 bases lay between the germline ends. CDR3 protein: CASSYGGTDTQYF. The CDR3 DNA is TGTGCCAGCAGTTACGGGGGCACAGATACGCAGTATTTT.

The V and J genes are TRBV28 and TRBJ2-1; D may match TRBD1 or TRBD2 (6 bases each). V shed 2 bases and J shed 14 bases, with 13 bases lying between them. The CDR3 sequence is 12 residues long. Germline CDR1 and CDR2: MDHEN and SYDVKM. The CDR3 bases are TGTGCCAGCAGTTTACCCCGGGGGCCGGAGTTCTTC. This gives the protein CASSLPRGPEFF.

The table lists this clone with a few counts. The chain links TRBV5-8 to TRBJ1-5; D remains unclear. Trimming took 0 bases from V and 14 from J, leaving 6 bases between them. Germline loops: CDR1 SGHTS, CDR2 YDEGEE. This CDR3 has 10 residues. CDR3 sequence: CASSLGAKHF. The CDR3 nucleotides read TGTGCCAGCAGCTTGGGGGCCAAGCATTTT.

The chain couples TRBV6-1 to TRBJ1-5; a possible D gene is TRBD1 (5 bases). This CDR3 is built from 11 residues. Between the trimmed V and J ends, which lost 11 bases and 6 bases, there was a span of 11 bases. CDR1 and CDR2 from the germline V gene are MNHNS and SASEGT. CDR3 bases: TGTGCCTGGGGGGGGAGTCAGCCCCAGCATTTT. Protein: CAWGGSQPQHF.